The next 6 T cell receptor beta chains were all read from a single sample in a study of blood T cell repertoires in COVID-19. The assay was immunoSEQ multiplex PCR, and TCRdb's table has in-frame clones only and misses some. The sample lists hundreds of thousands of clones, around 91% occurring once. Sequencing was done on a sample of peripheral blood. Receptors were obtained from a woman aged 55-69 years with acute or convalescent COVID-19.

This chain connects TRBV3-1 (or the pseudogene TRBV3-2) to TRBJ2-3, with TRBD2 matching 15 bases. The germline V gene has CDR1 LGHDT and CDR2 YNNKEL (reference sequence). The V and J ends lost 3 bases and 5 bases, in that order; junction bases with no gene match: 6. The CDR3 contains 17 residues. The chain's CDR3 is CASSQGGLAGGQDTQYF. The CDR3 nucleotides read TGTGCCAGCAGCCAGGGAGGACTAGCGGGGGGGCAAGATACGCAGTATTTT.

The J gene is TRBJ2-1, the V gene TRBV5-1; 10 bases agree with TRBD2. In germline, CDR1 is SGHRS, CDR2 YFSETQ. This CDR3 region has 16 residues. Trimming at V came to 3 bases and at J to 5 bases, leaving 8 bases not matched to a gene. The CDR3 DNA reads as TGCGCCAGCAGCTGGGGGACTAGCGCGAAAAACAATGAGCAGTTCTTC. This encodes CASSWGTSAKNNEQFF.

V and J are TRBV18 and TRBJ2-5, with 8 bases identical to TRBD1. The germline V gene has CDR1 KGHSH and CDR2 LQKENI. The junction had 2 bases not matched to a gene; V was cut back by 4 bases and J by 4 bases. The CDR3 sequence is 13 residues long. The CDR3 region is CASSQDRGETQYF. The CDR3 region has the DNA TGTGCCAGCTCACAAGACAGGGGAGAGACCCAGTACTTC.

The V call is TRBV6-2 or TRBV6-3, the J call TRBJ2-7; 14 positions agree with TRBD2. J lost 2 bases, V lost 0 bases, and 3 bases had no gene match. The germline V gene encodes CDR1 MNHEY and CDR2 SVGEGT. There are 17 residues in the CDR3. DNA for the CDR3: TGTGCCAGCAGTTACTCTAGGACTAGCGGGGGGACCTACGAGCAGTACTTC. Amino acid sequence: CASSYSRTSGGTYEQYF.

This chain links TRBV27 with TRBJ1-5; the D gene is possibly TRBD1 (6 bases). V lost 5 bases and J 7 bases, leaving 15 bases between the germline ends. The germline V gene encodes CDR1 MNHEY and CDR2 SMNVEV (reference sequence). The CDR3 is 14 amino acids. The CDR3: CASSPTGNGQPQHF. In nucleotides, the CDR3 is TGTGCCAGCAGTCCCACAGGGAATGGGCAGCCCCAGCATTTT.

J is TRBJ1-2 and V is TRBV6-2 or TRBV6-3, with 11 bases fitting TRBD1. The germline CDR1 and CDR2 sequences are MNHEY and SVGEGT. The V gene end was trimmed by 0 bases and the J gene end by 7 bases; junction bases not matched to a gene: 13. CDR3 length equals 18 residues. The CDR3 nucleotides are TGTGCCAGCAGTTACTCGTTTGGTGGGACAGGGGGTTCGAGTGGCTACACCTTC. Translated, it gives CASSYSFGGTGGSSGYTF.